The rows below give T cell receptor beta chains drawn from one sample of a study of cytomegalovirus exposure and HLA in healthy donors. Clones were sequenced by immunoSEQ multiplex PCR, and TCRdb holds only the in-frame ones, with some missing. The table shows about 190,000 clones, with around 88% occurring only once. Material for sequencing was PBMCs. The receptors were gathered from a man in his forties or fifties in good health and CMV-seropositive. CDR3s include the opening cysteine and the closing phenylalanine or tryptophan. A D gene is named only where the DNA matches it firmly. Part of the rows lack a size; the others show once, few, many or a class for expanded clones.

d_call j_call clone_size v_call cdr3_aa cdr3_nt
TRBD1 TRBJ2-5 NA TRBV11-3 CASSLGTGEETQYF TGTGCCAGCAGCTTAGGAACAGGGGAAGAGACCCAGTACTTC
TRBD1 TRBJ2-5 NA TRBV29-1 CSAADRGKETQYF TGCAGCGCTGCTGACAGGGGCAAGGAGACCCAGTACTTC
TRBD2 TRBJ2-1 NA TRBV10-2 CASSGRDYSVHEQFF TGCGCCAGCAGCGGCCGGGACTACAGTGTCCATGAGCAGTTCTTC
NA TRBJ2-7 NA TRBV7-6 CASSLSQGLYEQYF TGTGCCAGCAGCTTGTCCCAGGGGTTATACGAGCAGTACTTC
TRBD1 TRBJ1-1 few TRBV5-4 CASSLRPTGVNTEAFF TGTGCCAGCAGCTTGCGGCCTACAGGGGTGAACACTGAAGCTTTCTTT
TRBD2 TRBJ2-3 NA TRBV18 CASSPLAGGADTQYF TGTGCCAGCTCACCCTTAGCGGGAGGGGCAGATACGCAGTATTTT
TRBD1 TRBJ1-6 NA TRBV2 CASSTGTGYSPLHF TGTGCCAGCAGTACCGGGACAGGGTACTCACCCCTCCACTTT
TRBD1 TRBJ2-7 NA TRBV11-2 CASSLIQDRGYEQYF TGTGCCAGCAGCTTAATCCAAGACAGGGGCTACGAGCAGTACTTC
NA TRBJ1-3 NA TRBV11-2 CASSSLRGGLGNTIYF TGTGCCAGCAGCTCCCTCCGGGGTGGGTTAGGAAACACCATATATTTT
NA TRBJ2-1 once TRBV7-9 CASSPSSADNEQFF TGTGCCAGCAGCCCCTCAAGTGCGGACAATGAGCAGTTCTTC
TRBD1 TRBJ1-5 NA TRBV6-5 CASRTGVSNQPQHF TGTGCCAGCAGGACAGGGGTTAGCAATCAGCCCCAGCATTTT
NA TRBJ2-1 once TRBV9 CASRREESYNEQFF TGTGCCAGCAGGCGGGAAGAGTCCTACAATGAGCAGTTCTTC
NA TRBJ2-5 NA TRBV4-3 CASSQDLGLSGEQYF TGCGCCAGCAGCCAAGATCTGGGACTTTCGGGAGAGCAGTACTTC
NA TRBJ2-1 NA TRBV7-6 CASSTPGLIGNEQFF TGTGCCAGCAGCACCCCGGGACTCATAGGAAATGAGCAGTTCTTC
TRBD1 TRBJ1-1 NA TRBV28 CASSLIQGVPEAFF TGTGCCAGCAGTTTAATTCAGGGGGTGCCTGAAGCTTTCTTT
TRBD1 TRBJ1-6 NA TRBV6-1 CASAGTAYNSPLHF TGTGCCAGCGCCGGGACAGCCTATAATTCACCCCTCCACTTT
NA TRBJ1-5 NA TRBV28 CASSLGGDSQPQHF TGTGCCAGCAGTCTGGGCGGAGACAGTCAGCCCCAGCATTTT
NA TRBJ1-1 NA TRBV5-1 CASSLRPETAINTEAFF TGCGCCAGCAGCTTAAGACCCGAGACTGCCATTAACACTGAAGCTTTCTTT
TRBD2 TRBJ2-7 NA TRBV7-3 CASSLSPLAGHEQYF TGTGCCAGCAGCTTATCCCCCCTAGCGGGCCACGAGCAGTACTTC
NA TRBJ2-7 NA TRBV2 CATAGSSNEQYF TGTGCCACGGCAGGGTCGTCCAACGAGCAGTACTTC
TRBD1 TRBJ1-1 NA TRBV6-5 CASLGTANTEAFF TGTGCCAGCTTGGGGACAGCGAACACTGAAGCTTTCTTT
TRBD1 TRBJ2-4 once TRBV5-1 CASSLIGQGANIQYF TGCGCCAGCAGCTTGATTGGACAGGGGGCAAACATTCAGTACTTC
TRBD2 TRBJ2-1 NA TRBV11-2 CASSPGTSAYNEQFF TGTGCCAGCAGCCCCGGGACTAGCGCCTACAATGAGCAGTTCTTC
NA TRBJ1-1 NA TRBV4-3 CASSQDQTEAFF TGCGCCAGCAGCCAAGATCAAACTGAAGCTTTCTTT
TRBD1 TRBJ2-5 NA TRBV29-1 CSVETGGEETQYF TGCAGCGTTGAGACAGGGGGCGAAGAGACCCAGTACTTC
TRBD1 TRBJ1-1 NA TRBV2 CASSNTGADTEAFF TGTGCCAGCAGTAACACAGGGGCAGACACTGAAGCTTTCTTT
NA TRBJ2-3 NA TRBV9 CASSTNNLVTDTQYF TGTGCCAGCAGCACCAACAACCTAGTGACAGATACGCAGTATTTT
NA TRBJ1-5 NA TRBV12-5 CASGQNQPQHF TGTGCTAGTGGGCAGAATCAGCCCCAGCATTTT
NA TRBJ1-3 NA TRBV5-1 CASSLGLLMPVVTEGSGNTIYF TGCGCCAGCAGCTTGGGACTTTTAATGCCCGTTGTAACGGAGGGGTCGGGAAACACCATATATTTT
TRBD1 TRBJ2-5 few TRBV18 CASSLRTGGSIRETQYF TGTGCCAGCTCACTACGGACAGGGGGGTCAATCAGGGAGACCCAGTACTTC
TRBD1 TRBJ1-3 once TRBV7-6 CASSPWDSSGNTIYF TGTGCCAGCAGCCCCTGGGACAGCTCTGGAAACACCATATATTTT